These T cell receptor beta chains were read from a single sample in a study of cytomegalovirus exposure and HLA in healthy donors. Only in-frame clones appear in the TCRdb table, and some are missing; sequencing was by immunoSEQ multiplex PCR. The sample shows about 140,000 clones, around 84% of them seen only once. Sequenced: PBMCs. Receptors originate from a man between 50 and 59 years old in good health and CMV-seronegative. CDR3s leave out the opening cysteine and the closing phenylalanine or tryptophan. Each record gives: D gene, V gene, J gene, CDR3 protein. A D gene is named only where the DNA matches it firmly.

d_call: TRBD1
v_call: TRBV28
j_call: TRBJ1-5
cdr3_aa: ASRHTGGNQPQH

d_call: TRBD2
v_call: TRBV2
j_call: TRBJ2-5
cdr3_aa: ASSSGGGQETQY

d_call: -
v_call: TRBV5-1
j_call: TRBJ1-1
cdr3_aa: ASSFGGSNTEAF

d_call: TRBD1
v_call: TRBV4-2
j_call: TRBJ1-2
cdr3_aa: ASSPRTGSGYT

d_call: -
v_call: TRBV4-1
j_call: TRBJ2-5
cdr3_aa: ASSHPQETQY

d_call: TRBD1
v_call: TRBV19
j_call: TRBJ2-1
cdr3_aa: ASSMGRPGTGGNEQF

d_call: TRBD1
v_call: TRBV7-6
j_call: TRBJ2-7
cdr3_aa: ASSSDRGTFEQY

d_call: -
v_call: TRBV6-1
j_call: TRBJ1-3
cdr3_aa: ASSDRASGSGNTIY

d_call: -
v_call: TRBV15
j_call: TRBJ2-3
cdr3_aa: ATSRDLSTDTQY

d_call: -
v_call: TRBV6-5
j_call: TRBJ1-2
cdr3_aa: ASSSGVGYT

d_call: TRBD1
v_call: TRBV18
j_call: TRBJ1-2
cdr3_aa: ASSKDRSFYGYT

d_call: -
v_call: TRBV5-8
j_call: TRBJ2-7
cdr3_aa: ASSLDRAGEQY

d_call: TRBD1
v_call: TRBV27
j_call: TRBJ1-1
cdr3_aa: ASNRQGPMNTEAF

d_call: -
v_call: TRBV9
j_call: TRBJ2-3
cdr3_aa: ASSDSFSTDTQY

d_call: TRBD1
v_call: TRBV19
j_call: TRBJ1-5
cdr3_aa: ASRGQANQPQH

d_call: TRBD1
v_call: TRBV5-1
j_call: TRBJ2-2
cdr3_aa: ASAQGETGELF

d_call: TRBD2
v_call: TRBV27
j_call: TRBJ2-3
cdr3_aa: ASSFKAGSSTDTQY

d_call: TRBD2
v_call: TRBV2
j_call: TRBJ2-7
cdr3_aa: ASNSLAVPYEQY

d_call: TRBD1
v_call: TRBV5-6
j_call: TRBJ1-2
cdr3_aa: ASSLPGQGALGYT

d_call: -
v_call: TRBV7-6
j_call: TRBJ2-1
cdr3_aa: ASSLVAGPPNYNEQF

d_call: -
v_call: TRBV29-1
j_call: TRBJ1-1
cdr3_aa: SVGQGSRNTEAF

d_call: -
v_call: TRBV19
j_call: TRBJ2-3
cdr3_aa: ASSPSGRSTDTQY

d_call: -
v_call: TRBV2
j_call: TRBJ2-5
cdr3_aa: ASSVPGQETQY

d_call: -
v_call: TRBV18
j_call: TRBJ2-1
cdr3_aa: AGSPYSDEQF

d_call: -
v_call: TRBV9
j_call: TRBJ2-2
cdr3_aa: ASSALSRPNTGELF

d_call: -
v_call: TRBV9
j_call: TRBJ2-2
cdr3_aa: ASSAPGEGWTGELF

d_call: TRBD1
v_call: TRBV25-1
j_call: TRBJ2-7
cdr3_aa: ASSDLLRDRGYEQY

d_call: -
v_call: TRBV27
j_call: TRBJ1-1
cdr3_aa: ASSAQVFNTEAF

d_call: TRBD1
v_call: TRBV30
j_call: TRBJ2-5
cdr3_aa: AWSPGQGGRQETQY

d_call: -
v_call: TRBV4-2
j_call: TRBJ2-7
cdr3_aa: ASSQGDIYEQY

d_call: -
v_call: TRBV7-9
j_call: TRBJ1-3
cdr3_aa: ASSLGRYPSGNTIY

d_call: -
v_call: TRBV30
j_call: TRBJ1-1
cdr3_aa: AWIDRGKIEAF

d_call: -
v_call: TRBV5-1
j_call: TRBJ2-7
cdr3_aa: ASRSDSSYEQY

d_call: TRBD1
v_call: TRBV5-1
j_call: TRBJ1-5
cdr3_aa: ASSPTGTSNQPQH

d_call: TRBD2
v_call: TRBV11-2
j_call: TRBJ2-1
cdr3_aa: ASSTLSSGRANEQF

d_call: -
v_call: TRBV28
j_call: TRBJ1-5
cdr3_aa: ASRPPGGVHQPQH

d_call: TRBD2
v_call: TRBV30
j_call: TRBJ2-1
cdr3_aa: AWSLTGGDNEQF

d_call: TRBD1
v_call: TRBV10-1
j_call: TRBJ1-2
cdr3_aa: ASSESKTGVYGYT

d_call: TRBD2
v_call: TRBV7-2
j_call: TRBJ2-2
cdr3_aa: ASSPRTSGSTGELF

d_call: -
v_call: TRBV2
j_call: TRBJ2-5
cdr3_aa: ASSEASRGTQY

d_call: TRBD2
v_call: TRBV18
j_call: TRBJ2-1
cdr3_aa: ASSPPGTTGNEQF

d_call: TRBD2
v_call: TRBV11-2
j_call: TRBJ2-5
cdr3_aa: ASSFGLAEETQY

d_call: -
v_call: TRBV7-3
j_call: TRBJ1-5
cdr3_aa: ASSLRCYGYSNQPQH

d_call: TRBD1
v_call: TRBV6-6
j_call: TRBJ2-1
cdr3_aa: ASSYSTGGTGNEQF

d_call: -
v_call: TRBV5-1
j_call: TRBJ2-2
cdr3_aa: ASSVDTDGELF

d_call: -
v_call: TRBV19
j_call: TRBJ2-7
cdr3_aa: ASSPGQGAYEQY

d_call: -
v_call: TRBV9
j_call: TRBJ2-1
cdr3_aa: ASSVKVIEDNEQF

d_call: -
v_call: TRBV10-1
j_call: TRBJ1-5
cdr3_aa: ASSEAGNQPQH

d_call: TRBD1
v_call: TRBV11-3
j_call: TRBJ1-5
cdr3_aa: ASSSDRGQPQH

d_call: -
v_call: TRBV7-9
j_call: TRBJ1-6
cdr3_aa: ASSSDDRRNSPLH

d_call: TRBD1
v_call: TRBV5-1
j_call: TRBJ1-1
cdr3_aa: ASSGTGLDLNTEAF

d_call: TRBD1
v_call: TRBV6-6
j_call: TRBJ2-1
cdr3_aa: ASAERRDRVEQF

d_call: TRBD2
v_call: TRBV7-8
j_call: TRBJ2-3
cdr3_aa: ASSSPGLAGVVSTDTQY

d_call: -
v_call: TRBV18
j_call: TRBJ2-2
cdr3_aa: ASSPQGAGELF

d_call: -
v_call: TRBV9
j_call: TRBJ2-3
cdr3_aa: ASSVAFRRDGSDTQY